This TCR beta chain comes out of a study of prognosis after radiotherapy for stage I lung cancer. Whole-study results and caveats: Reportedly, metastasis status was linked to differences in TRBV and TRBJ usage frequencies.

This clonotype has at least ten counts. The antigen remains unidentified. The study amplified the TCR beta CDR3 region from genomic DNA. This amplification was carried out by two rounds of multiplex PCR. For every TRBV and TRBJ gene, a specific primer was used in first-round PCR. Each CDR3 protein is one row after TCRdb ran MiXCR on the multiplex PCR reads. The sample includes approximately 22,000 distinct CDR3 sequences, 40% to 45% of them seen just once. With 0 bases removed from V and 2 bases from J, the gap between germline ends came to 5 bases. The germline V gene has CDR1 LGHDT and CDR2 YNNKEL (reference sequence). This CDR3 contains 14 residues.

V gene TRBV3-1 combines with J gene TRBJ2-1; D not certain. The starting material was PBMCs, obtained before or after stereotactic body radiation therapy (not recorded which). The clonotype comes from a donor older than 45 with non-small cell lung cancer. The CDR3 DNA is TGTGCCAGCAGCCAAGATTTTACCTACAATGAGCAGTTCTTC. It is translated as CASSQDFTYNEQFF.